The rows below give T cell receptor beta chains drawn from one sample of a study of blood T cell repertoires in COVID-19. Profiled with immunoSEQ multiplex PCR; TCRdb holds only in-frame clones, not every one. This repertoire shows about 200,000 clones, 65% to 85% found once; its top ten account for 7.9%. Specimen: peripheral blood. The receptors were gathered from a woman over 75 with acute or convalescent COVID-19. CDR3s include the opening cysteine and the closing phenylalanine or tryptophan. The order of the fields is V gene, J gene, D gene, clone size, CDR3 DNA, CDR3 protein. The D gene is left open where the match is weak. The size of a clone is reported for some rows only, either as once, few or many, or as a class for expanded clones.

TRBV9,TRBJ1-2,TRBD1,NA,TGTGCCAGCAGCGCCGGGACAGGAGGCCTATACGGCTACACCTTC,CASSAGTGGLYGYTF
TRBV5-1,TRBJ2-3,NA,NA,TGCGCCAGCAGCCTCGGGACATCAGATACGCAGTATTTT,CASSLGTSDTQYF
TRBV5-8,TRBJ2-2,NA,few,TGTGCCAGCAGCTCCTCCCCGCGGACCCCAGGGGACACCGGGGAGCTGTTTTTT,CASSSSPRTPGDTGELFF
TRBV18,TRBJ2-1,TRBD2,NA,TGTGCCAGCTCACCACCCACGGGACTAGTAAATGAGCAGTTCTTC,CASSPPTGLVNEQFF
TRBV7-8,TRBJ1-4,TRBD1,NA,TGTGCCAGCAGCTCTCGACAGGGGTTAAGTGAAAAACTGTTTTTT,CASSSRQGLSEKLFF
TRBV6-1,TRBJ1-5,TRBD1,NA,TGTGCCAGCAGTGAAGCCCCTGCGACAGGGGTGACTCAGCCCCAGCATTTT,CASSEAPATGVTQPQHF
TRBV7-9,TRBJ1-6,NA,NA,TGTGCCAGCAGCATGGGGAAGGCGTGGGGGGATCTCGATAATTCACCCCTCCACTTT,CASSMGKAWGDLDNSPLHF
TRBV12-3/TRBV12-4,TRBJ1-2,NA,NA,TGTGCCAGCAGTTTAGCAGGGGGCTATGGCTACACCTTC,CASSLAGGYGYTF
TRBV30,TRBJ2-5,NA,NA,TGTGCCTGGAGTCTCCAAGAGACCCAGTACTTC,CAWSLQETQYF
TRBV12-3/TRBV12-4,TRBJ1-1,NA,NA,TGTGCCACCCTCCGGGGGGCAAACGCTGAAGCTTTCTTT,CATLRGANAEAFF
TRBV5-4,TRBJ2-3,NA,NA,TGTGCCAGCAGCCGCTCCGGACAGCTGAACACAGATACGCAGTATTTT,CASSRSGQLNTDTQYF
TRBV6-1,TRBJ2-1,TRBD1,NA,TGTGCCAACAGTGACAGGGGGGTTTACAATGAGCAGTTCTTC,CANSDRGVYNEQFF
TRBV7-2,TRBJ2-7,TRBD2,once,TGTGCCAGCAGCTTAGGGCCTAGCGGGGCCTACGAGCAGTACTTC,CASSLGPSGAYEQYF
TRBV11-2,TRBJ2-1,TRBD2,once,TGTGCCAGCACTCTACTAGCGGGAGGGCCTCATGAGCAGTTCTTC,CASTLLAGGPHEQFF
TRBV7-6,TRBJ2-1,NA,NA,TGTGCCAGCAGCTTAAAACAGAGACACAATGAGCAGTTCTTC,CASSLKQRHNEQFF
TRBV30,TRBJ1-5,TRBD1,NA,TGTGCCTGGGGAGGGGGCTTCAGTCAGCCCCAGCATTTT,CAWGGGFSQPQHF
TRBV20-1,TRBJ2-2,NA,once,TGCAGTGCTAGTGGGCCTTATATCGGGGAGCTGTTTTTT,CSASGPYIGELFF
TRBV10-3,TRBJ2-2,TRBD1,NA,TGTGCCATCAGGACCGGGACAGGGAAGGACGGGGAGCTGTTTTTT,CAIRTGTGKDGELFF
TRBV3-1/TRBV3-2,TRBJ2-2,TRBD1,NA,TGTGCCAGCAGCCCGCCTTACAGGGGTGGCACCGGGGAGCTGTTTTTT,CASSPPYRGGTGELFF
TRBV5-1,TRBJ2-1,TRBD1,NA,TGCGCCAGCAGCTTTGGGCAGGGGGCCAATGAGCAGTTCTTC,CASSFGQGANEQFF
TRBV5-1,TRBJ2-7,TRBD2,few,TGCGCCAGCAGCTTGGGCATCGGGACTAGCGGAGCCCCCTACGAGCAGTACTTC,CASSLGIGTSGAPYEQYF
TRBV5-6,TRBJ1-4,TRBD1,NA,TGTGCCAGCAGCTCGACAGGGGGCAGTGAAAAACTGTTTTTT,CASSSTGGSEKLFF
TRBV6-6,TRBJ1-5,NA,NA,TGTGCCAGCAGCCTGGACAGTGATAGCAATCAGCCCCAGCATTTT,CASSLDSDSNQPQHF
TRBV28,TRBJ1-2,TRBD1,NA,TGTGCCAGCAGGGGGGACAGGGATAATGGCTACACCTTC,CASRGDRDNGYTF
TRBV29-1,TRBJ1-4,TRBD1,NA,TGCAGCGTTGCGGGACAGGGTAATGAAAAACTGTTTTTT,CSVAGQGNEKLFF
TRBV20-1,TRBJ1-2,NA,few,TGCAGTGCAAACAGACCCTATGGCTACACCTTC,CSANRPYGYTF
TRBV7-9,TRBJ2-3,NA,NA,TGTGCCAGCACCTTATGGGGGCCCGGCACAGATACGCAGTATTTT,CASTLWGPGTDTQYF
TRBV20-1,TRBJ2-5,NA,NA,TGCAGTGCTAGTGGGGCCCTGGCAGAGACCCAGTACTTC,CSASGALAETQYF
TRBV6-2/TRBV6-3,TRBJ2-2,NA,once,TGTGCCAGCAGTTACCCCACCGGGGCCGGGGAGCTGTTTTTT,CASSYPTGAGELFF
TRBV7-2,TRBJ1-2,NA,NA,TGTGCCAGCAGCTTACAGGGATTTCGTGGCTACACCTTC,CASSLQGFRGYTF
TRBV18,TRBJ2-5,TRBD2,NA,TGTGCCAGCTCACCACCGACTAGCGGGGAAGAGACCCAGTACTTC,CASSPPTSGEETQYF
TRBV3-1/TRBV3-2,TRBJ2-3,NA,NA,TGTGCCAGCAGCCAAGATTACGGGGTAAGCGGGAGCACAGATACGCAGTATTTT,CASSQDYGVSGSTDTQYF
TRBV9,TRBJ1-4,TRBD1,NA,TGTGCCAGCAGCGCCTTTCCAGGGACAGGCGTTAATGAAAAACTGTTTTTT,CASSAFPGTGVNEKLFF
TRBV18,TRBJ2-7,TRBD1,NA,TGTGCCAGCTCTCCCCGGGACAGAGACTACGAGCAGTACTTC,CASSPRDRDYEQYF
TRBV7-8,TRBJ1-2,TRBD1,NA,TGTGCCAGCAGCTCTAGGCCTGGGGGACAGGGGATCTATGGCTACACCTTC,CASSSRPGGQGIYGYTF
TRBV6-2/TRBV6-3,TRBJ2-3,TRBD2,NA,TGTGCCAGCAGCCGCGGGGAGCGGGGGAGCACAGATACGCAGTATTTT,CASSRGERGSTDTQYF
TRBV11-2,TRBJ1-6,NA,NA,TGTGCCAGCAGCTTAGGTGTGTCTTATAATTCACCCCTCCACTTT,CASSLGVSYNSPLHF
TRBV5-4,TRBJ2-2,TRBD2,NA,TGTGCCAGCAGCTTGACACTAGCGGCGAACACCGGGGAGCTGTTTTTT,CASSLTLAANTGELFF
TRBV19,TRBJ1-4,NA,NA,TGTGCCAGTAGTATGAGATGGGACAACAATGAAAAACTGTTTTTT,CASSMRWDNNEKLFF
TRBV6-1,TRBJ2-1,NA,NA,TGTGCCAGCAGTGAACCCCCCCTGGCGACAGACAATGAGCAGTTCTTC,CASSEPPLATDNEQFF
TRBV7-9,TRBJ2-7,TRBD1,NA,TGTGCCAGCAGCTTAGCCACAGGGGGCAATGAGCAGTACTTC,CASSLATGGNEQYF
TRBV5-5,TRBJ1-3,NA,NA,TGTGCCAGCAGCCCTGACTGGGGGGAGTCTGGAAACACCATATATTTT,CASSPDWGESGNTIYF
TRBV27,TRBJ1-5,TRBD1,NA,TGTGCCAGCAGTCCCGGACAGGGGGATCAGCCCCAGCATTTT,CASSPGQGDQPQHF
TRBV5-8,TRBJ1-4,TRBD1,NA,TGTGCCAGCAGCTTGGGACAGGGGGGAAGGAATGAAAAACTGTTTTTT,CASSLGQGGRNEKLFF
TRBV3-1/TRBV3-2,TRBJ2-3,TRBD2,NA,TGTGCCAGCAGCCAAGGGGGTAGCGGGATCACAGATACGCAGTATTTT,CASSQGGSGITDTQYF
TRBV2,TRBJ2-2,NA,once,TGTGCCAGCAGCCGGGACAACCCCGCGAACACCGGGGAGCTGTTTTTT,CASSRDNPANTGELFF
TRBV9,TRBJ2-5,NA,NA,TGTGCCAGCAGCGTCTCGTCGCGGCAAGAGACCCAGTACTTC,CASSVSSRQETQYF
TRBV10-3,TRBJ2-1,TRBD2,NA,TGTGCCACGCTCCCGGGACTAGAATTCAATGAGCAGTTCTTC,CATLPGLEFNEQFF
TRBV7-2,TRBJ2-7,NA,once,TGTGCCAGCAGCGCGGAGGGGGGGCGCTACCACGAGCAGTACTTC,CASSAEGGRYHEQYF
TRBV7-9,TRBJ2-1,TRBD2,NA,TGTGCCAGCTTCCTAGCGGGACTAAACAATGAGCAGTTCTTC,CASFLAGLNNEQFF
TRBV6-4,TRBJ1-1,TRBD1,NA,TGTGCCAGCAGTGCCGGACAGGGTCCCCTGAACACTGAAGCTTTCTTT,CASSAGQGPLNTEAFF
TRBV19,TRBJ2-7,TRBD2,NA,TGTGCCAGTAGTATTGCTAGCGGGCCCTACGAGCAGTACTTC,CASSIASGPYEQYF
TRBV11-2,TRBJ2-7,NA,NA,TGTGCCAGCAGCTTATGGGCCACACGAGACGAGCAGTACTTC,CASSLWATRDEQYF
TRBV7-2,TRBJ1-5,TRBD1,NA,TGTGCCAGCAGCTTAGGACAGGGGGCCCGCAATCAGCCCCAGCATTTT,CASSLGQGARNQPQHF
TRBV5-4,TRBJ2-3,TRBD2,NA,TGTGCCAGCAGCCCGCGACTAGCGGGAGGGCGAGATACGCAGTATTTT,CASSPRLAGGRDTQYF
TRBV15,TRBJ2-1,TRBD2,NA,TGTGCCACCAGCAATCCCCCTAAGGCTAGCGGTTACTCCAATGAGCAGTTCTTC,CATSNPPKASGYSNEQFF
TRBV4-1,TRBJ2-5,TRBD2,NA,TGCGCCAGCAGCCGCAGCGGGAACCTCCAAGAGACCCAGTACTTC,CASSRSGNLQETQYF
TRBV28,TRBJ2-5,TRBD2,once,TGTGCCAGCAGTTTAAGGAGGGCGGGAGGGCATGAGACCCAGTACTTC,CASSLRRAGGHETQYF
TRBV2,TRBJ1-1,NA,NA,TGTGCCAGCAGCGCCAGGACAGCCAACACTGAAGCTTTCTTT,CASSARTANTEAFF
TRBV27,TRBJ1-6,NA,NA,TGTGCCAGCAGTTTAGCAGCCAGGGGTACTTCACCCCTCCACTTT,CASSLAARGTSPLHF